A selection of T cell receptor beta chains follows, all from one sample in a study of cytomegalovirus exposure and HLA in healthy donors. Assay used: immunoSEQ multiplex PCR; TCRdb lists only in-frame clones, some missing. This table has approximately 150,000 clones, 75% to 80% appearing once. Sequencing used PBMCs. All receptors come from a male donor in good health and CMV-seronegative. Both conserved end residues are part of each CDR3. D genes are given only for firm matches. Clone size appears in some rows only: once, few, many, or a class for an expanded clone.

J gene: TRBJ1-1
D gene: .
clone size: .
V gene: TRBV27
CDR3 protein: CASSSLQGNTEAFF
CDR3 DNA: TGTGCCAGCAGTTCCCTACAGGGGAACACTGAAGCTTTCTTT

J gene: TRBJ1-6
D gene: TRBD1
clone size: .
V gene: TRBV12-5
CDR3 protein: CASGLIPPWTGGLPSSYNSPLHF
CDR3 DNA: TGTGCTAGTGGTTTGATACCTCCTTGGACAGGGGGTTTACCGAGCTCCTATAATTCACCCCTCCACTTT

J gene: TRBJ1-5
D gene: .
clone size: .
V gene: TRBV27
CDR3 protein: CATAGGGYSNQPQHF
CDR3 DNA: TGTGCCACCGCGGGGGGGGGCTATAGCAATCAGCCCCAGCATTTT

J gene: TRBJ2-3
D gene: .
clone size: once
V gene: TRBV5-4
CDR3 protein: CASSPGSTDTQYF
CDR3 DNA: TGTGCCAGCAGCCCCGGGAGCACAGATACGCAGTATTTT

J gene: TRBJ2-7
D gene: TRBD1
clone size: .
V gene: TRBV7-2
CDR3 protein: CASSLDLRQGLPYEQYF
CDR3 DNA: TGTGCCAGCAGCTTAGACCTAAGACAGGGGCTCCCATACGAGCAGTACTTC

J gene: TRBJ1-1
D gene: .
clone size: .
V gene: TRBV29-1
CDR3 protein: CSVDGTDTGSTEAFF
CDR3 DNA: TGCAGCGTTGACGGCACGGACACCGGAAGCACTGAAGCTTTCTTT

J gene: TRBJ2-3
D gene: .
clone size: .
V gene: TRBV7-3
CDR3 protein: CASSLTPGSRTDTQYF
CDR3 DNA: TGTGCCAGCAGCTTAACTCCGGGGTCGCGCACAGATACGCAGTATTTT

J gene: TRBJ1-5
D gene: TRBD1
clone size: .
V gene: TRBV18
CDR3 protein: CASSPTTGARQPQHF
CDR3 DNA: TGTGCCAGCTCACCTACTACAGGGGCAAGGCAGCCCCAGCATTTT

J gene: TRBJ1-2
D gene: TRBD1
clone size: .
V gene: TRBV5-5
CDR3 protein: CASSLANRGLGGYTF
CDR3 DNA: TGTGCCAGCAGCTTGGCGAACAGGGGGCTCGGGGGCTACACCTTC

J gene: TRBJ2-6
D gene: TRBD1
clone size: .
V gene: TRBV9
CDR3 protein: CASSITGTGGAGANVLTF
CDR3 DNA: TGTGCCAGCAGCATCACCGGGACAGGGGGCGCTGGGGCCAACGTCCTGACTTTC

J gene: TRBJ2-1
D gene: TRBD1
clone size: once
V gene: TRBV6-1
CDR3 protein: CASSEEGRGLRNEQFF
CDR3 DNA: TGTGCCAGCAGTGAAGAGGGCAGGGGGCTAAGAAATGAGCAGTTCTTC

J gene: TRBJ2-1
D gene: .
clone size: .
V gene: TRBV6-1
CDR3 protein: CASSEALAGQTLWNEQFF
CDR3 DNA: TGTGCCAGCAGTGAAGCCCTCGCGGGACAGACGTTGTGGAATGAGCAGTTCTTC

J gene: TRBJ2-7
D gene: TRBD2
clone size: .
V gene: TRBV6-1
CDR3 protein: CASSGQLAGAYEQYF
CDR3 DNA: TGTGCCAGCAGTGGACAACTAGCGGGAGCCTACGAGCAGTACTTC

J gene: TRBJ1-2
D gene: .
clone size: .
V gene: TRBV4-1
CDR3 protein: CASSQDAGRGGYTF
CDR3 DNA: TGCGCCAGCAGCCAAGATGCAGGGAGGGGTGGCTACACCTTC

J gene: TRBJ2-7
D gene: TRBD1
clone size: few
V gene: TRBV9
CDR3 protein: CASSASTGGYEQYF
CDR3 DNA: TGTGCCAGCAGCGCATCGACAGGGGGCTACGAGCAGTACTTC

J gene: TRBJ1-3
D gene: TRBD1
clone size: .
V gene: TRBV19
CDR3 protein: CASSVGTGSTSGNTIYF
CDR3 DNA: TGTGCCAGTAGTGTCGGGACAGGGTCCACCTCTGGAAACACCATATATTTT

J gene: TRBJ2-1
D gene: TRBD2
clone size: .
V gene: TRBV7-8
CDR3 protein: CASSLGTSGDEQFF
CDR3 DNA: TGTGCCAGCAGCTTAGGGACTAGCGGGGATGAGCAGTTCTTC

J gene: TRBJ1-1
D gene: TRBD1
clone size: .
V gene: TRBV7-9
CDR3 protein: CASSPTGIGTEAFF
CDR3 DNA: TGTGCCAGCAGCCCGACAGGGATCGGCACTGAAGCTTTCTTT

J gene: TRBJ2-3
D gene: .
clone size: .
V gene: TRBV5-1
CDR3 protein: CASSVGATTDTQYF
CDR3 DNA: TGCGCCAGCAGCGTGGGGGCTACCACAGATACGCAGTATTTT

J gene: TRBJ2-7
D gene: TRBD2
clone size: .
V gene: TRBV28
CDR3 protein: CASSSLGTSGSYEQYF
CDR3 DNA: TGTGCCAGCAGTTCCCTCGGGACTAGCGGCTCCTACGAGCAGTACTTC

J gene: TRBJ2-2
D gene: TRBD2
clone size: .
V gene: TRBV29-1
CDR3 protein: CSVISGGGTGELFF
CDR3 DNA: TGCAGCGTCATTAGCGGGGGCGGCACCGGGGAGCTGTTTTTT

J gene: TRBJ2-3
D gene: TRBD2
clone size: .
V gene: TRBV29-1
CDR3 protein: CSAEGTSGGTDTQYF
CDR3 DNA: TGCAGCGCGGAGGGGACTAGCGGGGGCACAGATACGCAGTATTTT

J gene: TRBJ2-5
D gene: .
clone size: .
V gene: TRBV5-1
CDR3 protein: CASSLAPLTGAQETQYF
CDR3 DNA: TGCGCCAGCAGCTTGGCCCCTCTGACAGGCGCCCAAGAGACCCAGTACTTC

J gene: TRBJ2-3
D gene: .
clone size: .
V gene: TRBV9
CDR3 protein: CASSVDLGDTQYF
CDR3 DNA: TGTGCCAGCAGCGTAGACCTCGGGGATACGCAGTATTTT

J gene: TRBJ2-1
D gene: TRBD1
clone size: .
V gene: TRBV19
CDR3 protein: CASGPGQGHRQFF
CDR3 DNA: TGTGCCAGTGGTCCGGGACAGGGTCATCGGCAGTTCTTC

J gene: TRBJ1-1
D gene: .
clone size: .
V gene: TRBV18
CDR3 protein: CASSPARGTEAFF
CDR3 DNA: TGTGCCAGCTCACCAGCCAGGGGCACTGAAGCTTTCTTT

J gene: TRBJ2-7
D gene: TRBD2
clone size: once
V gene: TRBV5-4
CDR3 protein: CASSWGWGGAYEQYF
CDR3 DNA: TGTGCCAGCAGCTGGGGGTGGGGGGGGGCCTACGAGCAGTACTTC

J gene: TRBJ2-2
D gene: TRBD1
clone size: .
V gene: TRBV29-1
CDR3 protein: CSVKPRQGTGELLF
CDR3 DNA: TGCAGCGTTAAACCTAGACAGGGGACCGGGGAGCTGCTTTTT

J gene: TRBJ1-4
D gene: .
clone size: .
V gene: TRBV5-3
CDR3 protein: CAKRGRGREKLFF
CDR3 DNA: TGTGCCAAACGGGGGCGGGGGAGGGAAAAACTGTTTTTT

J gene: TRBJ1-2
D gene: .
clone size: .
V gene: TRBV5-1
CDR3 protein: CASSLTGYGYTF
CDR3 DNA: TGCGCCAGCAGCCTGACAGGCTATGGCTACACCTTC

J gene: TRBJ2-7
D gene: TRBD1
clone size: .
V gene: TRBV2
CDR3 protein: CASSETGTGDDEQYF
CDR3 DNA: TGTGCCAGCAGCGAAACCGGGACAGGGGACGACGAGCAGTACTTC

J gene: TRBJ2-1
D gene: TRBD2
clone size: .
V gene: TRBV6-6
CDR3 protein: CASSYEAGGPYNEQFF
CDR3 DNA: TGTGCCAGCAGTTACGAAGCGGGAGGTCCCTACAATGAGCAGTTCTTC

J gene: TRBJ1-1
D gene: .
clone size: .
V gene: TRBV7-2
CDR3 protein: CASSPRPGDTEAFF
CDR3 DNA: TGTGCCAGCAGCCCCCGCCCGGGGGACACTGAAGCTTTCTTT

J gene: TRBJ1-6
D gene: .
clone size: .
V gene: TRBV7-6
CDR3 protein: CASSLSSYNSPLHF
CDR3 DNA: TGTGCCAGCAGCCTGAGCTCCTATAATTCACCCCTCCACTTT

J gene: TRBJ2-2
D gene: .
clone size: .
V gene: TRBV14
CDR3 protein: CASSPQNTGELFF
CDR3 DNA: TGTGCCAGCAGCCCCCAGAACACCGGGGAGCTGTTTTTT

J gene: TRBJ1-2
D gene: .
clone size: .
V gene: TRBV5-1
CDR3 protein: CASSLGSGSNYGYTF
CDR3 DNA: TGCGCCAGCAGCTTGGGGAGTGGTTCCAACTATGGCTACACCTTC

J gene: TRBJ1-6
D gene: .
clone size: .
V gene: TRBV16
CDR3 protein: CASSRGTFRDGGNSPLHF
CDR3 DNA: TGTGCCAGCAGCCGTGGGACTTTCAGGGACGGGGGTAATTCACCCCTCCACTTT

J gene: TRBJ1-1
D gene: TRBD1
clone size: .
V gene: TRBV7-9
CDR3 protein: CSSSGQGAEAFF
CDR3 DNA: TGTTCCAGCAGCGGACAGGGGGCTGAAGCTTTCTTT

J gene: TRBJ1-6
D gene: .
clone size: .
V gene: TRBV19
CDR3 protein: CASRLKGLSSYNSPLHF
CDR3 DNA: TGTGCCAGCCGATTGAAGGGGTTAAGCTCCTATAATTCACCCCTCCACTTT

J gene: TRBJ2-2
D gene: TRBD2
clone size: few
V gene: TRBV13
CDR3 protein: CASSYSPGLLNTGELFF
CDR3 DNA: TGTGCCAGCAGCTATTCCCCGGGACTACTGAACACCGGGGAGCTGTTTTTT

J gene: TRBJ2-1
D gene: .
clone size: few
V gene: TRBV30
CDR3 protein: CAWSVRRTTYNEQFF
CDR3 DNA: TGTGCCTGGAGTGTACGCAGAACAACCTACAATGAGCAGTTCTTC

J gene: TRBJ1-2
D gene: .
clone size: .
V gene: TRBV28
CDR3 protein: CASSEAGIEGYTF
CDR3 DNA: TGTGCCAGCAGTGAAGCAGGGATTGAAGGCTACACCTTC

J gene: TRBJ2-7
D gene: .
clone size: .
V gene: TRBV27
CDR3 protein: CASSSARQDYEQYF
CDR3 DNA: TGTGCCAGCAGTTCTGCCCGACAGGACTACGAGCAGTACTTC

J gene: TRBJ1-2
D gene: TRBD1
clone size: .
V gene: TRBV27
CDR3 protein: CASITNHYHRTGRPNYGYTF
CDR3 DNA: TGTGCCAGCATCACCAATCATTACCACAGGACAGGGAGACCTAACTATGGCTACACCTTC

J gene: TRBJ1-2
D gene: TRBD1
clone size: .
V gene: TRBV4-1
CDR3 protein: CASSQGQGVYGYTF
CDR3 DNA: TGCGCCAGCAGCCAAGGCCAGGGGGTTTATGGCTACACCTTC